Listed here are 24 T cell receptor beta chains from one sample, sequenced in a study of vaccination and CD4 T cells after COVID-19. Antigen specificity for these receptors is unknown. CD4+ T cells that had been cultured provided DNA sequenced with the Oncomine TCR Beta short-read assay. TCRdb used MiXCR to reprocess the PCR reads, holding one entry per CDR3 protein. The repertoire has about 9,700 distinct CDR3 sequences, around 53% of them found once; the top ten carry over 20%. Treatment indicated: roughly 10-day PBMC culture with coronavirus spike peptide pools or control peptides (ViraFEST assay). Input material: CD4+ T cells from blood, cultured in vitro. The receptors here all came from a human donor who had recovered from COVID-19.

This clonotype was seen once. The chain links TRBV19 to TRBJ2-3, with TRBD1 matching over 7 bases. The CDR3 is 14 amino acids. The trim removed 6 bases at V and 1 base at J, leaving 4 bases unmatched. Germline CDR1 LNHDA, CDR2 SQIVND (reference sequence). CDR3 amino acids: CASRSTGGTDTQYF. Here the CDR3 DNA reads TGTGCCAGTAGGTCCACAGGGGGCACAGATACGCAGTATTTT.

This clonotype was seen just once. The CDR3 here is CASSSDGYEQYF. The DNA for the CDR3 is TGTGCCAGCAGTTCGGATGGATACGAGCAGTACTTC. This chain connects TRBV6-2 or TRBV6-3 to TRBJ2-7, with D unclear. Trimming pared 4 bases from V and 4 bases from J, leaving 8 bases between. This CDR3 is 12 amino acids long. Germline lookup yields CDR1 MNHEY and CDR2 SVGEGT.

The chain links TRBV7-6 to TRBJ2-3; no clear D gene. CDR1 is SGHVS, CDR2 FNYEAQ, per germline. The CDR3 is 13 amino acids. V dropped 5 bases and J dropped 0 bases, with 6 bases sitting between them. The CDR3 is CASSLPSTDTQYF. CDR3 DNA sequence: TGTGCCAGCAGCCTGCCTAGCACAGATACGCAGTATTTT.

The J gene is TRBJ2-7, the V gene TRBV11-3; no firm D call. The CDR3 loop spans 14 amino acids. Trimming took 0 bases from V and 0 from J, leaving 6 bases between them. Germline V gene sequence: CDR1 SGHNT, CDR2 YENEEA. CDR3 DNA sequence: TGTGCCAGCAGCTTAGAGATAAACTCCTACGAGCAGTACTTC. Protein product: CASSLEINSYEQYF.

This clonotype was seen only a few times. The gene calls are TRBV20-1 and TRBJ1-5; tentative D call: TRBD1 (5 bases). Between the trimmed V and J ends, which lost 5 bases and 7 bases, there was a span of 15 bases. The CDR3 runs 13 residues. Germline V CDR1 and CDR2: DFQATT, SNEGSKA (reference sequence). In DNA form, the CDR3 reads TGCAGTGCTGGACCTGACCGGGGCCAGCCCCAGCATTTT. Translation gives CSAGPDRGQPQHF.

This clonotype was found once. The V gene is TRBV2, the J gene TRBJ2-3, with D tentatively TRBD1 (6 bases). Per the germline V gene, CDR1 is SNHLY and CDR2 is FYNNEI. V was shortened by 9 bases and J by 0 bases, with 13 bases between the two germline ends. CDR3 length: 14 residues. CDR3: CASWTATSTDTQYF. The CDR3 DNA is TGTGCCAGTTGGACAGCCACTAGCACAGATACGCAGTATTTT. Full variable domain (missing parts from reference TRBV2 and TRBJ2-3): EPEVTQTPSHQVTQMGQEVILRCVPISNHLYFYWYRQILGQKVEFLVSFYNNEISEKSEIFDDQFSVERPDGSNFTLKIRSTKLEDSAMYFCASWTATSTDTQYFGPGTRLTVL.

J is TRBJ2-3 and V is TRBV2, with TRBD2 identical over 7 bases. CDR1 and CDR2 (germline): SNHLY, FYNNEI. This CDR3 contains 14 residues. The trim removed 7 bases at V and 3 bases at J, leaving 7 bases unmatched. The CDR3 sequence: CASTGLVRTDTQYF. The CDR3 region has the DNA TGTGCCAGCACCGGACTAGTAAGAACAGATACGCAGTATTTT.

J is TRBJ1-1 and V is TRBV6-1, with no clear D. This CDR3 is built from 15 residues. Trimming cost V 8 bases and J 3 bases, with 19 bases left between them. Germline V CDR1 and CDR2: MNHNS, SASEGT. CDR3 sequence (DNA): TGTGCCAGCTTCGGTCTCCCCGAGGGCGACACTGAAGCTTTCTTT. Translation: CASFGLPEGDTEAFF.

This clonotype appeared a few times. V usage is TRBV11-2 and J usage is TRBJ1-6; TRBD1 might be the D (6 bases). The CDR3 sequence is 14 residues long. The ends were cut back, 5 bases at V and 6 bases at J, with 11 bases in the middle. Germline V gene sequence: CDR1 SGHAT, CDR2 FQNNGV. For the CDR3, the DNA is TGTGCCAGCAGCCCGGACAGAGTTAATTCACCCCTCCACTTT. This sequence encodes CASSPDRVNSPLHF. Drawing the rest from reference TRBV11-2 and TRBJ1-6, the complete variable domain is EAGVAQSPRYKIIEKRQSVAFWCNPISGHATLYWYQQILGQGPKLLIQFQNNGVVDDSQLPKDRFSAERLKGVDSTLKIQPAKLEDSAVYLCASSPDRVNSPLHFGNGTRLTVT.

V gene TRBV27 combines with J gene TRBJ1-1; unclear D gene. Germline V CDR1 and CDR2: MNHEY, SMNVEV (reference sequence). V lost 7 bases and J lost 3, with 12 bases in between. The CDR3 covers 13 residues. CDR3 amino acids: CASKVRSDTEAFF. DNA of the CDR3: TGTGCCAGCAAGGTGCGTTCGGACACTGAAGCTTTCTTT.

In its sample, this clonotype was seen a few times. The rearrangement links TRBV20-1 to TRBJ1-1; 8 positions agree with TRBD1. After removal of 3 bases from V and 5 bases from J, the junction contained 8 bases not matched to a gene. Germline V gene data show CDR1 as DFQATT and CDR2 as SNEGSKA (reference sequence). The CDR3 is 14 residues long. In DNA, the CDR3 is TGCAGTGCTAGGGAACAGGGGGTGTGGACTGAAGCTTTCTTT. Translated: CSAREQGVWTEAFF.

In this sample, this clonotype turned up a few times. CDR3 loop: CASSFFLGRKVNQPQHF. Written as DNA, the CDR3 is TGTGCCAGCAGTTTTTTTCTAGGGAGGAAAGTAAATCAGCCCCAGCATTTT. This chain links TRBV28 with TRBJ1-5; no firm D call. Germline CDR1 MDHEN, CDR2 SYDVKM. V gave up 3 bases and J gave up 4 bases, with 19 bases separating them. CDR3 length: 17 amino acids.

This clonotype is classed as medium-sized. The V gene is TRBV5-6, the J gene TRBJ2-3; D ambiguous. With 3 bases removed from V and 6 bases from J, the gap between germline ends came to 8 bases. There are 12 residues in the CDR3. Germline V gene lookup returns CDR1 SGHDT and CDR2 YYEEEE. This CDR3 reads CASSSLGDTQYF. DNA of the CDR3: TGTGCCAGCAGCTCCTTGGGGGATACGCAGTATTTT.

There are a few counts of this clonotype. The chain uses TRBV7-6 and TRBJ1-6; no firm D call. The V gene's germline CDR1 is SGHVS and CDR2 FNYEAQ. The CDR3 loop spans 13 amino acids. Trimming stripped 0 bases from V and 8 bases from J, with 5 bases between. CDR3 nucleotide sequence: TGTGCCAGCAGCTTAGCCGAACATTCACCCCTCCACTTT. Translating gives CASSLAEHSPLHF.

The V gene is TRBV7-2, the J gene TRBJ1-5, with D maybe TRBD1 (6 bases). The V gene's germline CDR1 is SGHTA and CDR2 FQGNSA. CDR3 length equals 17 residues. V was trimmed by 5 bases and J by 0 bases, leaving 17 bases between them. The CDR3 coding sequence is TGTGCCAGCAGCGCACGCCTGACAGGAAGTAGCAATCAGCCCCAGCATTTT. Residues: CASSARLTGSSNQPQHF. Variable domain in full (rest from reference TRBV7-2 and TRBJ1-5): GAGVSQSPSNKVTEKGKDVELRCDPISGHTALYWYRQSLGQGLEFLIYFQGNSAPDKSGLPSDRFSAERTGGSVSTLTIQRTQQEDSAVYLCASSARLTGSSNQPQHFGDGTRLSIL.

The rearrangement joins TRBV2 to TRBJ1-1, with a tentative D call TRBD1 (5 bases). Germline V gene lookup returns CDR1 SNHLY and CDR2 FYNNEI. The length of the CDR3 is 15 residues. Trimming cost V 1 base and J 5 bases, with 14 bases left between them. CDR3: CASSEVGGGRTEAFF. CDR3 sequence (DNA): TGTGCCAGCAGTGAAGTCGGGGGGGGACGGACTGAAGCTTTCTTT.

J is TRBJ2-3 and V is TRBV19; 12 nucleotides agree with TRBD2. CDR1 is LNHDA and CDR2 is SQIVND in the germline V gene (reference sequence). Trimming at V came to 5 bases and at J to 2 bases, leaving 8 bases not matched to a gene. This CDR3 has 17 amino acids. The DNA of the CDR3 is TGTGCCAGTAGTCCACTAGCGGGAGGAACATACACAGATACGCAGTATTTT. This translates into CASSPLAGGTYTDTQYF. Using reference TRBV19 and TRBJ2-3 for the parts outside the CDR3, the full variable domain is DGGITQSPKYLFRKEGQNVTLSCEQNLNHDAMYWYRQDPGQGLRLIYYSQIVNDFQKGDIAEGYSVSREKKESFPLTVTSAQKNPTAFYLCASSPLAGGTYTDTQYFGPGTRLTVL.

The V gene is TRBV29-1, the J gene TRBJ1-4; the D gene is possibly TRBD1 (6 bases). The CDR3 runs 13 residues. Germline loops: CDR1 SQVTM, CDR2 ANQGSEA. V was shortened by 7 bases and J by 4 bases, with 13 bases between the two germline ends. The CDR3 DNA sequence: TGCAGCGCCGGAGGACAGTTTAATGAAAAACTGTTTTTT. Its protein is CSAGGQFNEKLFF.

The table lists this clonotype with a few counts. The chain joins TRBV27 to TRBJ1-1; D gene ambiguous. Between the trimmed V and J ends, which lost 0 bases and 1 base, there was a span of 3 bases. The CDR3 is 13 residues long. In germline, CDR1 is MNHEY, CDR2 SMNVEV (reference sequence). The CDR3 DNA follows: TGTGCCAGCAGTTTATCAACGAACACTGAAGCTTTCTTT. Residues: CASSLSTNTEAFF.

The CDR3 sequence: CSARRGNNQPQHF. In DNA form, the CDR3 reads TGCAGTGCTAGGAGAGGAAATAATCAGCCCCAGCATTTT. V is TRBV20-1 and J is TRBJ1-5; D unclear. Trimming stripped 3 bases from V and 4 bases from J, with 10 bases between. The germline CDR1 and CDR2 sequences are DFQATT and SNEGSKA (reference sequence). CDR3 length: 13 residues.

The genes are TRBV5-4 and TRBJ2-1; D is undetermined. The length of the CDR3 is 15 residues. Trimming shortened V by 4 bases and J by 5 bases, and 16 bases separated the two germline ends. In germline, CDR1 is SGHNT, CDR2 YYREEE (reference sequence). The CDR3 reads CASSPLLDFDNEQFF. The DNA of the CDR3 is TGTGCCAGCAGCCCACTACTGGATTTCGACAATGAGCAGTTCTTC.

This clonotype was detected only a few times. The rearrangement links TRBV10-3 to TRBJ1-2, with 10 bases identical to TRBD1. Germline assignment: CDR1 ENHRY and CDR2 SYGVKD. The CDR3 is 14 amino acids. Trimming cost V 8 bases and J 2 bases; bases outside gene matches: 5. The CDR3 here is CAIGRDRGNYGYTF. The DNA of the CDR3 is TGTGCCATCGGAAGGGACAGGGGAAACTATGGCTACACCTTC.

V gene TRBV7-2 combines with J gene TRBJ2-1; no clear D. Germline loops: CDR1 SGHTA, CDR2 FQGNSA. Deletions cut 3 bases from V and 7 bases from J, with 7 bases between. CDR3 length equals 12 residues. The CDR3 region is CASSFRVNEQFF. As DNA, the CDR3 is TGTGCCAGCAGCTTTAGAGTTAATGAGCAGTTCTTC.

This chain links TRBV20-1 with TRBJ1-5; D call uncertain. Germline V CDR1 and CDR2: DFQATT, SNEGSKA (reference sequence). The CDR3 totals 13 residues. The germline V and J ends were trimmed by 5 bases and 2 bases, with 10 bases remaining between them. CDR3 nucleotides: TGCAGTGCTGCGGGCATGGGCAATCAGCCCCAGCATTTT. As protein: CSAAGMGNQPQHF.